The clone carrying this T cell receptor beta chain was observed once. Its specificity is unknown. The data are from a study of cytomegalovirus exposure and HLA in healthy donors. This CDR3 is 13 amino acids long. The germline V gene encodes CDR1 SQVTM and CDR2 ANQGSEA. Trimming removed 4 bases at V and 0 bases at J, with 9 bases between. Each of the donors was a healthy bone marrow donor. The PCR ran on 60 Vbeta and 13 Jbeta primers. Some clones are missing from TCRdb's copy, which holds only in-frame ones; the method was immunoSEQ multiplex PCR. Of 90,000 to 110,000 clones listed, approximately 81% are singletons. Points from the study as a whole: Despite most TCR sequences being rare, some public TCRs occurred in many donors. In a later analysis, CMV-associated beta chains were mostly HLA-associated, it appeared.

The chain joins TRBV29-1 to TRBJ2-5, with no clear D. Material: PBMCs. This clonotype was obtained from a woman aged 25 to 39 in good health and CMV-seronegative. The CDR3 loop is CSVAQMYQETQYF. CDR3 DNA: TGCAGCGTTGCACAGATGTACCAAGAGACCCAGTACTTC.